This T cell receptor (beta chain) emerged from a study of T cells after yellow fever vaccination. The wider study: It was SMART-Seq v4 Ultra Low Input that prepared the fractions with low cell numbers. Overall study results and limits: Abundant bulk-derived clonotypes could contaminate FACS-sorted repertoires. Post-booster repertoires contained most primary-vaccination clones again (approximately 97% CD4, about 90% CD8).

At least ten counts were recorded for this clonotype. The target antigen is unknown. The V gene lost 3 bases and the J gene lost 6 bases, with 15 bases spanning the gap. The CDR3 totals 13 residues. Looked up from germline, CDR1 is DFQATT and CDR2 is SNEGSKA (reference sequence). Making TCR cDNA involved 5'RACE template switching, which added UMIs and a universal primer site. TCRdb fed the 5' RACE reads into MiXCR, producing one record per CDR3 protein. The table records some 260,000 distinct CDR3 sequences, roughly 5.6% of them present only once. The input for sequencing was CD4+ T cells sorted from PBMCs, taken on the day of the yellow fever booster vaccination. This receptor was obtained from a man between 18 and 35 years old who received the YFV17D yellow fever vaccine. J is TRBJ2-7 and V is TRBV20-1; either TRBD1 or TRBD2 may supply D (6 bases each). In nucleotides, the CDR3 is TGCAGTGCTAGGAGGGGGGCGGTTAGCGAGCAGTACTTC. This translates into CSARRGAVSEQYF.